This T cell receptor (beta chain) was recovered during a study of graft-versus-host responses after intestinal transplantation. TCRdb's copy holds only in-frame clones and misses some; the assay was immunoSEQ multiplex PCR. Among around 110,000 clones listed, about nine tenths were seen once. About this clone: Its specificity is not known.

The germline V gene encodes CDR1 MNHNS and CDR2 SASEGT. The CDR3 has 16 amino acids. Trimming shortened V by 0 bases and J by 3 bases, and 15 bases separated the two germline ends. The chain has TRBV6-1 and TRBJ2-7; D might be TRBD1 (6 bases). The sequencing here drew on unstimulated CD4+ T cells sorted from spleen or lymph node cells, taken before intestinal transplant. The receptor was derived from a human donor who received an intestinal transplant. The CDR3 sequence: CASSEALGAIDYEQYF. In nucleotides, the CDR3 is TGTGCCAGCAGTGAAGCGCTGGGGGCTATTGACTACGAGCAGTACTTC.